This entry lists 17 T cell receptor beta chains sequenced from one sample in a study of identifying expanded T cells in peripheral blood. The protocol was immunoSEQ multiplex PCR, while the TCRdb copy is restricted to in-frame clones and leaves out a portion. The sample yields roughly 92,000 clones, roughly 91% seen once. The source material was blood. The source is a person aged 18 to 70 in good health.

This chain links TRBV4-3 with TRBJ1-2, with 7 bases fitting TRBD1. The CDR3 sequence is 14 residues long. Germline V gene data show CDR1 as LGHNA and CDR2 as YSLEER. V was pared by 0 bases and J by 5 bases, with 3 bases of the junction left unmatched. The CDR3 sequence is CASSQETGVYGYTF. The CDR3 DNA reads as TGCGCCAGCAGCCAAGAAACAGGGGTATATGGCTACACCTTC.

The chain uses TRBV28 and TRBJ1-1; D remains unclear. Germline V CDR1 and CDR2: MDHEN, SYDVKM. CDR3 size: 13 residues. Trimming left V 5 bases short and J 5 bases short, with 12 bases between. CDR3 amino acids: CASSLGMRTEAFF. DNA for the CDR3: TGTGCCAGCAGTCTAGGAATGCGAACTGAAGCTTTCTTT.

J is TRBJ2-3 and V is TRBV9; the D gene is possibly TRBD1 (5 bases). Trimming stripped 4 bases from V and 9 bases from J, with 9 bases between. There are 11 residues in the CDR3. Germline values: CDR1 SGDLS, CDR2 YYNGEE. The CDR3 nucleotides read TGTGCCAGCAGCACTCGACAGACGCAGTATTTT. Translating gives CASSTRQTQYF.

The chain is built from TRBV6-5 and TRBJ1-2, with 7 bases that match TRBD1. Germline CDR1 MNHEY, CDR2 SVGAGI. The CDR3 sequence is 14 residues long. V gave up 6 bases and J gave up 7 bases; unmatched junction bases: 11. The CDR3 sequence: CASSHDRESSGYTF. In DNA form, the CDR3 reads TGTGCCAGCAGCCACGACAGGGAATCTAGTGGCTACACCTTC.

This sequence joins TRBV5-1 and TRBJ1-1; D perhaps matches TRBD1 (5 bases). Trimming left V 3 bases short and J 3 bases short, with 12 bases between. Germline CDR1 is SGHRS and CDR2 is YFSETQ. The length of the CDR3 is 14 residues. CDR3 in DNA: TGCGCCAGCAGCTCAATGGGGGGTTACACTGAAGCTTTCTTT. It codes for CASSSMGGYTEAFF.

This clone was seen just once. This chain joins TRBV29-1 and TRBJ1-3; possible D gene TRBD1, 5 bases. CDR1 and CDR2 from the germline V gene are SQVTM and ANQGSEA. This CDR3 comprises 12 residues. V shed 7 bases and J shed 6 bases, with 13 bases lying between them. CDR3 DNA sequence: TGCAGCGCCATGGGACTTAAAAACACCATATATTTT. Amino acids: CSAMGLKNTIYF.

J is TRBJ2-3 and V is TRBV4-3; D unresolved. The CDR3 loop spans 15 amino acids. The ends were cut back, 0 bases at V and 9 bases at J, with 16 bases in the middle. Looked up from germline, CDR1 is LGHNA and CDR2 is YSLEER. The CDR3 sequence: CASSQELPQMSTQYF. In DNA, the CDR3 is TGCGCCAGCAGCCAAGAACTACCCCAAATGTCAACGCAGTATTTT.

V usage is TRBV7-7 and J usage is TRBJ2-1; 7 bases match TRBD1. V lost 7 bases and J lost 7; bases outside the gene matches: 7. The CDR3 has 13 amino acids. Germline V gene sequence: CDR1 SSHAT, CDR2 FNYEAQ (reference sequence). The CDR3 loop reads CASTLLRGNEQFF. The CDR3 DNA is TGTGCCAGCACCCTACTCAGGGGGAATGAGCAGTTCTTC.

The chain's CDR3 is CASSPPKGTAGELFF. CDR3 DNA sequence: TGTGCCAGCTCACCACCGAAAGGAACGGCCGGGGAGCTGTTTTTT. The chain is built from TRBV18 and TRBJ2-2; D call uncertain. This CDR3 comprises 15 residues. The ends were cut back, 0 bases at V and 6 bases at J, with 11 bases in the middle. Germline V lookup: CDR1 KGHSH, CDR2 LQKENI.

The gene calls are TRBV6-1 and TRBJ1-3; no reliable D call. From germline, CDR1 is MNHNS and CDR2 SASEGT. This CDR3 spans 15 amino acids. Trimming removed 2 bases at V and 3 bases at J, with 11 bases between. The CDR3 DNA follows: TGTGCCAGCAGTGAAAGTATGGACCTTGGAAACACCATATATTTT. Translation gives CASSESMDLGNTIYF.

The chain combines TRBV11-2 with TRBJ2-2; 10 bases are a match to TRBD2. CDR1 SGHAT and CDR2 FQNNGV come from the germline V gene. The V segment lost 1 base and the J segment 6 bases; nucleotides outside the gene matches: 2. This CDR3 contains 15 residues. The CDR3 DNA sequence: TGTGCCAGCAGCTTAGTTACTAGCGGGGCCGGGGAGCTGTTTTTT. Translating gives CASSLVTSGAGELFF.

The chain combines TRBV6-4 with TRBJ2-2; D is unresolved. Looked up from germline, CDR1 is MRHNA and CDR2 is SNTAGT. Trimming took 2 bases from V and 3 from J, leaving 4 bases between them. This CDR3 has 13 amino acids. In DNA, the CDR3 is TGTGCCAGCAGTGACAGGGACACCGGGGAGCTGTTTTTT. Its translation: CASSDRDTGELFF.

This rearrangement joins TRBV2 to TRBJ2-2, with D perhaps assigned TRBD1 or TRBD2 (5 bases each). Trimming stripped 6 bases from V and 7 bases from J, with 12 bases between. Germline V gene sequence: CDR1 SNHLY, CDR2 FYNNEI. This CDR3 is built from 13 residues. CDR3 sequence: CASRGTSGGELFF. CDR3 sequence (DNA): TGTGCCAGCAGAGGGACGTCGGGCGGGGAGCTGTTTTTT.

The chain carries TRBV6-5 and TRBJ2-3; no clear D. The germline V and J ends were trimmed by 6 bases and 5 bases, with 6 bases remaining between them. Germline CDR1 is MNHEY and CDR2 is SVGAGI. The CDR3 is made up of 11 amino acids. The CDR3 nucleotides read TGTGCCAGCAGGGGCAGAGATACGCAGTATTTT. Translating it yields CASRGRDTQYF.

This chain joins TRBV11-2 and TRBJ1-3; maybe TRBD1 (6 bases). The CDR3 sequence is 15 residues long. V gave up 5 bases and J gave up 3 bases, with 14 bases separating them. Germline CDR1 SGHAT, CDR2 FQNNGV. The CDR3 sequence is CASSEFGGGGNTIYF. CDR3 nucleotide sequence: TGTGCCAGCAGCGAGTTTGGAGGGGGTGGAAACACCATATATTTT.

This clone was seen just once. The V gene is TRBV5-6, the J gene TRBJ1-3; D gene ambiguous. Germline V gene sequence: CDR1 SGHDT, CDR2 YYEEEE. V was pared by 4 bases and J by 4 bases, with 18 bases between. There are 16 residues in the CDR3. The CDR3 DNA follows: TGTGCCAGCAGCCACCCAAACCCGGGCCGGGGAAACACCATATATTTT. Amino acids: CASSHPNPGRGNTIYF.

The chain joins TRBV5-1 to TRBJ2-1; D is ambiguous. The CDR3 is 14 residues long. The germline gives CDR1 SGHRS, CDR2 YFSETQ. Trimming stripped 3 bases from V and 4 bases from J, with 11 bases between. The DNA of the CDR3 is TGCGCCAGCAGCTCAACAGAAGATTACAATGAGCAGTTCTTC. Protein sequence: CASSSTEDYNEQFF. Filled out from reference TRBV5-1 and TRBJ2-1, the complete variable domain reads KAGVTQTPRYLIKTRGQQVTLSCSPISGHRSVSWYQQTPGQGLQFLFEYFSETQRNKGNFPGRFSGRQFSNSRSEMNVSTLELGDSALYLCASSSTEDYNEQFFGPGTRLTVL.